The source of this T cell receptor beta chain is a study of PD-L1 blockade in urothelial cancer. The study's findings and limits: A below-median TCR clonality in blood before treatment predicted better survival. Durable benefit was linked to greater 3-week expansion of tumor-associated blood clones.

The CDR3 contains 16 residues. Trimming cost V 6 bases and J 3 bases, with 19 bases left between them. The V gene's germline CDR1 is SGHRS and CDR2 YFSETQ. Assay used: immunoSEQ multiplex PCR; TCRdb lists only in-frame clones, some missing. The sample has about 56,000 clones; approximately 85% are singletons. Indicated time point: pretreatment peripheral blood. Each patient supplied 1 to 8 pretreatment and on-treatment samples. To note about this clone: What it recognizes is unknown.

The chain employs TRBV5-1 and TRBJ2-1, with D possibly being TRBD2 (6 bases). This clonotype originated in a man aged 65 to 79 with urothelial cancer. The sample in question was PBMCs, obtained around atezolizumab (anti-PD-L1) treatment. The CDR3 DNA sequence: TGCGCCAGCAAGGGAGGTGAAAGCTCAGGCTACAATGAGCAGTTCTTC. It translates to CASKGGESSGYNEQFF.